A selection of T cell receptor beta chains follows, all from one sample in a study of T cell responses to AZD1222 COVID-19 vaccine. Some clones are missing from TCRdb's copy, which holds only in-frame ones; the method was immunoSEQ multiplex PCR. Found here are roughly 20,000 clones, approximately 79% of them singletons; the top ten hold around 41%. The source was peripheral blood, collected on day 0 of AZD1222 vaccination. The receptors derive from an adult in good health. Each CDR3 is given with its conserved first and last residue. Fields, in order: CDR3 DNA, CDR3 protein, clone size, V gene, CDR3 length, D gene, J gene. D genes are given only for firm matches. Size is stated for part of the rows, as once, few or many counts, or as a class when the clone is expanded.

CDR3nt: TGTGCCAGCAGCGTCGAGTTGGGAAGGAATTCACCCCTCCACTTT
CDR3aa: CASSVELGRNSPLHF
abundance: -
v_gene: TRBV9
len: 15
d_gene: -
j_gene: TRBJ1-6

CDR3nt: TGTGCCAGCAGCCAAGAGGGGACAGGGAAGTATACGCAGTATTTT
CDR3aa: CASSQEGTGKYTQYF
abundance: few
v_gene: TRBV4-2
len: 15
d_gene: TRBD1
j_gene: TRBJ2-3

CDR3nt: TGTGCCAGCAGTTACGGGAGACGAATTAGCGGCAGCTCCTACGAGCAGTACTTC
CDR3aa: CASSYGRRISGSSYEQYF
abundance: -
v_gene: TRBV6-2/TRBV6-3
len: 18
d_gene: -
j_gene: TRBJ2-7

CDR3nt: TGTGCCAGTAGTTCGACCATGGGGGACACTGAAGCTTTCTTT
CDR3aa: CASSSTMGDTEAFF
abundance: -
v_gene: TRBV19
len: 14
d_gene: -
j_gene: TRBJ1-1

CDR3nt: TGTGCCAGTAGTATAGGGAGCGGGGCCACCTACGAGCAGTACTTC
CDR3aa: CASSIGSGATYEQYF
abundance: -
v_gene: TRBV19
len: 15
d_gene: TRBD2
j_gene: TRBJ2-7

CDR3nt: TGTGCCAGCGCTACCCAGATCGGTAGAAATTCACCCCTCCACTTT
CDR3aa: CASATQIGRNSPLHF
abundance: -
v_gene: TRBV11-2
len: 15
d_gene: -
j_gene: TRBJ1-6

CDR3nt: TGTGCCAGCTCACTGGACCGGACAGGGAATAATTCACCCCTCCACTTT
CDR3aa: CASSLDRTGNNSPLHF
abundance: -
v_gene: TRBV18
len: 16
d_gene: TRBD1
j_gene: TRBJ1-6

CDR3nt: TGTGCCAGCAGTCTCGCCGGGACAGGGAGTGAAAAACTGTTTTTT
CDR3aa: CASSLAGTGSEKLFF
abundance: -
v_gene: TRBV5-5
len: 15
d_gene: TRBD1
j_gene: TRBJ1-4

CDR3nt: TGTGCCAGCAGGGGACAGGGGTCCTACGAGCAGTACTTC
CDR3aa: CASRGQGSYEQYF
abundance: -
v_gene: TRBV6-5
len: 13
d_gene: TRBD1
j_gene: TRBJ2-7

CDR3nt: TGCGCCAGCAGCTTGGAGGCCTCTTACAATGAGCAGTTCTTC
CDR3aa: CASSLEASYNEQFF
abundance: -
v_gene: TRBV5-1
len: 14
d_gene: -
j_gene: TRBJ2-1

CDR3nt: TGTGCCAGCAGTTCTCGGTCCGGGACTAGCGACTCCTACGAGCAGTACTTC
CDR3aa: CASSSRSGTSDSYEQYF
abundance: -
v_gene: TRBV28
len: 17
d_gene: TRBD2
j_gene: TRBJ2-7

CDR3nt: TGTGCCAGCAGCCCGGGCGGAGATACGCAGTATTTT
CDR3aa: CASSPGGDTQYF
abundance: -
v_gene: TRBV3-1/TRBV3-2
len: 12
d_gene: -
j_gene: TRBJ2-3

CDR3nt: TGTGCCAGCAGCCCGGGGACGGAGAACACTGAAGCTTTCTTT
CDR3aa: CASSPGTENTEAFF
abundance: -
v_gene: TRBV5-4
len: 14
d_gene: -
j_gene: TRBJ1-1

CDR3nt: TGTGCCAGCAGTCGGGGACTAGCGGGAGGGCCGAATGAGCAGTTCTTC
CDR3aa: CASSRGLAGGPNEQFF
abundance: -
v_gene: TRBV3-1/TRBV3-2
len: 16
d_gene: TRBD2
j_gene: TRBJ2-1

CDR3nt: TGTGCCAGCAGCCTACCCGTCCACAGGGGTGGCTACACCTTC
CDR3aa: CASSLPVHRGGYTF
abundance: -
v_gene: TRBV5-6
len: 14
d_gene: TRBD1
j_gene: TRBJ1-2

CDR3nt: TGTGCCAGCAGTTTATTAGCGGGGGTACACAATGAGCAGTTCTTC
CDR3aa: CASSLLAGVHNEQFF
abundance: few
v_gene: TRBV28
len: 15
d_gene: TRBD2
j_gene: TRBJ2-1

CDR3nt: TGTGCCAGCAGCGTTAGAGGACAGGGGAGCTACGAGCAGTACTTC
CDR3aa: CASSVRGQGSYEQYF
abundance: -
v_gene: TRBV4-2
len: 15
d_gene: TRBD1
j_gene: TRBJ2-7

CDR3nt: TGTGCCACCAGCAAAGGGGGACTAGCGGGGGACGAGCAGTACTTC
CDR3aa: CATSKGGLAGDEQYF
abundance: -
v_gene: TRBV15
len: 15
d_gene: TRBD2
j_gene: TRBJ2-7

CDR3nt: TGCAGCGTTTTGGCCCCCTTGGTGGCGGGGGGTGGGAACAATGAGCAGTTCTTC
CDR3aa: CSVLAPLVAGGGNNEQFF
abundance: -
v_gene: TRBV29-1
len: 18
d_gene: TRBD2
j_gene: TRBJ2-1

CDR3nt: TGTGCCAGCAGTTACTCTTCCGTTAATTCACCCCTCCACTTT
CDR3aa: CASSYSSVNSPLHF
abundance: -
v_gene: TRBV6-6
len: 14
d_gene: -
j_gene: TRBJ1-6

CDR3nt: TGTGCCAGCACAATTGAGGGAGGAAATTCACCCCTCCACTTT
CDR3aa: CASTIEGGNSPLHF
abundance: -
v_gene: TRBV11-2
len: 14
d_gene: -
j_gene: TRBJ1-6

CDR3nt: TGTGCCTGGACAGGAGAAATGAACACTGAAGCTTTCTTT
CDR3aa: CAWTGEMNTEAFF
abundance: -
v_gene: TRBV30
len: 13
d_gene: -
j_gene: TRBJ1-1

CDR3nt: TGCGCCAGCAGCTTGGTTGCAGGGCCGACAGATACGCAGTATTTT
CDR3aa: CASSLVAGPTDTQYF
abundance: -
v_gene: TRBV5-1
len: 15
d_gene: -
j_gene: TRBJ2-3

CDR3nt: TGTGCCAGCAGCGTAGAGGGCTCCTACAATGAGCAGTTCTTC
CDR3aa: CASSVEGSYNEQFF
abundance: -
v_gene: TRBV9
len: 14
d_gene: -
j_gene: TRBJ2-1

CDR3nt: TGCGCCAGCAGCTCCGGGACAGCCGGGGAGCAGTACTTC
CDR3aa: CASSSGTAGEQYF
abundance: -
v_gene: TRBV5-1
len: 13
d_gene: TRBD1
j_gene: TRBJ2-7